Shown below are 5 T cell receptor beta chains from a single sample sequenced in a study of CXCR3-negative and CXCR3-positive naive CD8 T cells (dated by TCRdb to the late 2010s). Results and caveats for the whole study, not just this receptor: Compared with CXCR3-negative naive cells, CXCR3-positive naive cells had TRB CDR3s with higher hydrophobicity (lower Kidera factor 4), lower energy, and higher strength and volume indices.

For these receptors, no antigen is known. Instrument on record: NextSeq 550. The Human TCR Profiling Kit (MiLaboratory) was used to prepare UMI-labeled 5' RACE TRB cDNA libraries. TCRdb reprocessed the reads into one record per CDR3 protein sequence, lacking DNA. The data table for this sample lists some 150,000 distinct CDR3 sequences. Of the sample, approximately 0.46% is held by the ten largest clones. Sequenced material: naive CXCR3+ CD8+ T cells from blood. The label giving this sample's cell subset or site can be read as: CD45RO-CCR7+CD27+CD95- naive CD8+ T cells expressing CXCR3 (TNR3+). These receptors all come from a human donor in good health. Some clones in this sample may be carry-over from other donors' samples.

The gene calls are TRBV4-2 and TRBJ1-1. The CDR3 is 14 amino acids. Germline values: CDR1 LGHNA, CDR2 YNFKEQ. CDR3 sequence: CASSQDPGNTEAFF.

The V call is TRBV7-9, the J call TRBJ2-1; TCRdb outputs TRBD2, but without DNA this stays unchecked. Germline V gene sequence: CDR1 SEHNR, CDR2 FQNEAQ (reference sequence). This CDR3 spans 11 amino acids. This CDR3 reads CAGGARDEQFF.

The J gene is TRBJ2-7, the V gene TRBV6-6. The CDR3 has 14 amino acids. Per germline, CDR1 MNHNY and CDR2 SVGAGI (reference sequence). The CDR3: CASSWSEALYEQYF.

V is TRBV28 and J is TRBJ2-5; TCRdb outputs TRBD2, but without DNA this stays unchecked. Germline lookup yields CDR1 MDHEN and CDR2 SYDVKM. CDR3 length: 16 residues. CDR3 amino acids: CASSFLTGTEQETQYF.

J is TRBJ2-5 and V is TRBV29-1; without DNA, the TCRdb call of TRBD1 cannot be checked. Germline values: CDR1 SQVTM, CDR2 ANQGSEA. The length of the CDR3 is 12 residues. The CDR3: CSVPRRRETQYF.